Following are 30 T cell receptor beta chains from one sample sequenced in a study of cytomegalovirus exposure and HLA in healthy donors. Using immunoSEQ multiplex PCR, the repertoire was profiled, and TCRdb retains in-frame clones only, with some absent. In the table there are 67,000 or so clones, 90% to 95% of which are singletons. Source material: PBMCs. The receptors originated from a man younger than 35 in good health and CMV-seropositive.

The chain uses TRBV10-3 and TRBJ2-1; maybe TRBD1 (6 bases). The V and J ends lost 4 bases and 1 base respectively, with 14 bases between them. CDR3 length: 16 residues. Per germline, CDR1 ENHRY and CDR2 SYGVKD. The CDR3 loop is CAISGSGATSYNEQFF. For the CDR3, the DNA is TGTGCCATCAGTGGTTCAGGGGCCACATCCTACAATGAGCAGTTCTTC.

Written as DNA, the CDR3 is TGTGCCAGCAGCTCTGCCGGGGGGGAGTCTGTGACCCAGTACTTC. Encoded protein: CASSSAGGESVTQYF. This sequence joins TRBV5-4 and TRBJ2-5; 8 bases map to TRBD2. The V segment lost 3 bases and the J segment 7 bases; nucleotides outside the gene matches: 11. Looked up from germline, CDR1 is SGHNT and CDR2 is YYREEE (reference sequence). CDR3 length: 15 residues.

Written as DNA, the CDR3 is TGTGCCAGCAGCGTAGTCGGGCGGGGGGGTACAGATACGCAGTATTTT. Residues: CASSVVGRGGTDTQYF. The genes are TRBV9 and TRBJ2-3, with TRBD2 identical over 9 bases. The CDR3 sequence is 16 residues long. Germline values: CDR1 SGDLS, CDR2 YYNGEE. V was clipped by 0 bases and J by 3 bases; unmatched bases: 5.

The chain uses TRBV2 and TRBJ2-3; 7 bases are a match to TRBD2. V was clipped by 5 bases and J by 9 bases; unmatched bases: 11. The CDR3 is made up of 14 amino acids. CDR1 is SNHLY, CDR2 FYNNEI, per germline. The CDR3 here is CASSRTPGGETQYF. The CDR3 DNA follows: TGTGCCAGCAGTCGCACCCCTGGGGGGGAAACGCAGTATTTT.

This clone was seen a single time. The V call is TRBV27, the J call TRBJ2-1; D is uncertain. Trimming took 0 bases from V and 4 from J, leaving 4 bases between them. The CDR3 totals 13 residues. Germline V gene sequence: CDR1 MNHEY, CDR2 SMNVEV (reference sequence). The CDR3 DNA reads TGTGCCAGCAGTTTATCCCCGTACAATGAGCAGTTCTTC. It codes for CASSLSPYNEQFF.

The rearrangement links TRBV7-2 to TRBJ1-3; TRBD1 matches 7 bases. Per germline, CDR1 SGHTA and CDR2 FQGNSA. Trimming took 1 base from V and 0 from J; bases not matched to a gene: 3. The CDR3 is made up of 16 amino acids. The CDR3 DNA reads as TGTGCCAGCAGCTTAGGGGACAGTAGCTCTGGAAACACCATATATTTT. Translation gives CASSLGDSSSGNTIYF. Full variable domain (missing parts from reference TRBV7-2 and TRBJ1-3): GAGVSQSPSNKVTEKGKDVELRCDPISGHTALYWYRQSLGQGLEFLIYFQGNSAPDKSGLPSDRFSAERTGGSVSTLTIQRTQQEDSAVYLCASSLGDSSSGNTIYFGEGSWLTVV.

A note on this clone: One end of the junction does not line up with germline, which may come from a read error. The chain is built from TRBV5-6 and TRBJ1-1; D remains ambiguous. Germline V gene lookup returns CDR1 SGHDT and CDR2 YYEEEE. This CDR3 contains 12 residues. The DNA for the CDR3 is TGTGCCAGCAGCTTGTTTCTTCGAGGGCAGAGCTTT. It translates to CASSLFLRGQSF.

The V call is TRBV19, the J call TRBJ1-4; 8 positions agree with TRBD1. The length of the CDR3 is 14 residues. Germline-derived CDR1 and CDR2 are LNHDA and SQIVND (reference sequence). The junction had 3 bases not matched to a gene; V was cut back by 1 base and J by 8 bases. The CDR3 sequence is CASSIAGGGEKLFF. The CDR3 nucleotides read TGTGCCAGTAGTATAGCAGGGGGCGGCGAAAAACTGTTTTTT.

CDR3 residues: CASSHDWGRGDTEAFF. The DNA for the CDR3 is TGTGCCAGCAGTCATGATTGGGGGAGGGGCGACACTGAAGCTTTCTTT. This sequence joins TRBV28 and TRBJ1-1, with a possible D match to TRBD1 (5 bases). The CDR3 is made up of 16 amino acids. Germline V gene data show CDR1 as MDHEN and CDR2 as SYDVKM. The V end lost 5 bases, the J end lost 3 bases, and 19 bases lay between the germline ends.

The V gene is TRBV9, the J gene TRBJ1-4, with D possibly TRBD1 on 6 matching bases. Trimming shortened V by 2 bases and J by 8 bases, and 19 bases separated the two germline ends. The V gene's germline CDR1 is SGDLS and CDR2 YYNGEE. This CDR3 has 16 residues. CDR3 protein: CASSVSSRGGREKLFF. The CDR3 region has the DNA TGTGCCAGCAGCGTCTCCTCTCGGGGGGGGCGAGAAAAACTGTTTTTT.

The chain uses TRBV6-1 and TRBJ1-5; 7 bases fit TRBD1. CDR1 MNHNS and CDR2 SASEGT come from the germline V gene. Germline trimming cut 4 bases from V and 6 bases from J; bases unmatched to any gene: 6. The CDR3 spans 14 residues. The CDR3 spells CASSGGQLTQPQHF. The CDR3 DNA reads TGTGCCAGCAGTGGGGGACAGTTGACTCAGCCCCAGCATTTT.

The genes are TRBV6-5 and TRBJ1-2, with 7 positions matching TRBD1. Germline V gives CDR1 MNHEY, CDR2 SVGAGI. The junction had 9 bases not matched to a gene; V was cut back by 5 bases and J by 3 bases. CDR3 length: 15 residues. Written as DNA, the CDR3 is TGTGCCAGCAGTCTTTGGACAGGAGGGGACTATGGCTACACCTTC. This sequence encodes CASSLWTGGDYGYTF.

The chain recombines TRBV27 with TRBJ2-1, with 10 nucleotides matching TRBD2. Germline trimming cut 5 bases from V and 7 bases from J; bases unmatched to any gene: 5. Germline CDR1 is MNHEY and CDR2 is SMNVEV (reference sequence). CDR3 length equals 14 residues. CDR3 sequence reads: CASSRSGGGNEQFF. The CDR3 nucleotides read TGTGCCAGCAGTAGGAGCGGGGGGGGAAATGAGCAGTTCTTC.

The chain combines TRBV6-6 with TRBJ2-6, with TRBD1 as a possible D gene (6 bases). With 8 bases removed from V and 0 bases from J, the gap between germline ends came to 11 bases. Germline assignment: CDR1 MNHNY and CDR2 SVGAGI (reference sequence). CDR3 length equals 15 residues. CDR3 in DNA: TGTGCCAGCTCTGACAGGCCCTCTGGGGCCAACGTCCTGACTTTC. It yields the protein CASSDRPSGANVLTF.

The rearrangement joins TRBV9 to TRBJ2-1; 9 bases are a match to TRBD2. Germline V CDR1 and CDR2: SGDLS, YYNGEE. The CDR3 runs 17 residues. V lost 2 bases to trimming and J lost 0 bases; unmatched junction nucleotides: 6. Here the CDR3 reads CASSVIAGASSYNEQFF. In DNA, the CDR3 is TGTGCCAGCAGCGTCATAGCGGGGGCGAGCTCCTACAATGAGCAGTTCTTC.

The rearrangement joins TRBV29-1 to TRBJ2-1; D ambiguous. V lost 4 bases and J 1 base, leaving 11 bases between the germline ends. Germline loops: CDR1 SQVTM, CDR2 ANQGSEA. CDR3 length: 14 amino acids. As DNA, the CDR3 is TGCAGCGTTGGCGTGAGTTCGTCCTACAATGAGCAGTTCTTC. Translation gives CSVGVSSSYNEQFF.

This clone has just one count. The V call is TRBV15, the J call TRBJ1-2; D uncertain. The CDR3 spans 14 residues. The V end was cut by 1 base, the J end by 2 bases, with 8 bases between. Per the germline V gene, CDR1 is LNHNV and CDR2 is YYDKDF (reference sequence). Here the CDR3 reads CATSRGRENYGYTF. CDR3 sequence (DNA): TGTGCCACCAGCAGAGGTCGGGAGAACTATGGCTACACCTTC.

The chain couples TRBV9 to TRBJ1-1; 9 nucleotides agree with TRBD1. The CDR3 loop spans 14 amino acids. CDR1 is SGDLS, CDR2 YYNGEE, per germline. Germline trimming cut 3 bases from V and 5 bases from J; bases unmatched to any gene: 5. The CDR3 is CASSGGQGGTEAFF. The CDR3 DNA follows: TGTGCCAGCAGCGGGGGACAGGGCGGGACTGAAGCTTTCTTT.

The chain combines TRBV21-1 with TRBJ1-1; the table's D call TRBD1 went unverified against the DNA. TRBV21-1 is noted as a pseudogene. This CDR3 has 15 amino acids. This CDR3 reads CASSKQGAKNTEAFF. The CDR3, as DNA: TGTGCCAGCAGCAAACAGGGGGCCAAGAACACTGAAGCTTTCTTT.

The V call is TRBV5-4, the J call TRBJ2-7; TRBD2 might be the D (5 bases). V lost 4 bases and J 4 bases, leaving 15 bases between the germline ends. CDR3 length: 14 amino acids. Germline CDR1 reads SGHNT; CDR2 reads YYREEE (reference sequence). The CDR3: CASSAEAGGYEQYF. For the CDR3, the DNA is TGTGCCAGCAGCGCGGAGGCAGGTGGATACGAGCAGTACTTC.

The chain carries TRBV5-1 and TRBJ2-5, with 7 bases lining up with TRBD1. The CDR3 runs to 14 residues. After removal of 5 bases from V and 2 bases from J, the junction contained 6 bases not matched to a gene. CDR1 SGHRS and CDR2 YFSETQ come from the germline V gene. CDR3 sequence (DNA): TGCGCCAGCAGTGAAGGGACAGCTCAAGAGACCCAGTACTTC. It translates to CASSEGTAQETQYF.

This chain links TRBV7-9 with TRBJ2-7; weak D call: TRBD2 (6 bases). Trimming pared 5 bases from V and 4 bases from J, leaving 18 bases between. There are 15 residues in the CDR3. The germline CDR1 and CDR2 sequences are SEHNR and FQNEAQ (reference sequence). CDR3 sequence: CASSQGSGLAYEQYF. The CDR3 bases are TGTGCCAGCAGCCAAGGAAGCGGGTTGGCTTACGAGCAGTACTTC.

The chain employs TRBV2 and TRBJ2-3; D is perhaps TRBD2 (6 bases). Germline V CDR1 and CDR2: SNHLY, FYNNEI. The CDR3 sequence is 19 residues long. V was clipped by 1 base and J by 2 bases, with 22 bases between them. The CDR3 loop is CASSEDEANWRGLTDTQYF. As DNA, the CDR3 is TGTGCCAGCAGTGAAGATGAGGCTAATTGGCGGGGACTCACAGATACGCAGTATTTT.

The chain has TRBV6-5 and TRBJ2-5; 10 bases match TRBD1. CDR1 and CDR2 (germline): MNHEY, SVGAGI. V was clipped by 4 bases and J by 5 bases; unmatched bases: 7. This CDR3 is 15 amino acids long. The CDR3 DNA is TGTGCCAGCAGTTTCAGGGGACAGGGGAGGGAGACCCAGTACTTC. Its protein is CASSFRGQGRETQYF.

CDR3: CASSPINRGGNTEAFF. For the CDR3, the DNA is TGTGCCAGCTCACCAATAAACAGGGGAGGGAACACTGAAGCTTTCTTT. The V gene is TRBV18, the J gene TRBJ1-1; TRBD1 agrees at 7 bases. V was clipped by 2 bases and J by 1 base; unmatched bases: 7. CDR1 is KGHSH, CDR2 LQKENI, per germline. This CDR3 contains 16 residues. The full variable domain, with the rest looked up from reference TRBV18 and TRBJ1-1, is NAGVMQNPRHLVRRRGQEARLRCSPMKGHSHVYWYRQLPEEGLKFMVYLQKENIIDESGMPKERFSAEFPKEGPSILRIQQVVRGDSAAYFCASSPINRGGNTEAFFGQGTRLTVV.

This chain links TRBV10-3 with TRBJ2-3; TRBD2 is a possible D gene (5 bases). The CDR3 consists of 14 residues. V was clipped by 5 bases and J by 0 bases, with 9 bases between them. Per the germline V gene, CDR1 is ENHRY and CDR2 is SYGVKD. This chain's CDR3 is CAISREGSTDTQYF. CDR3 DNA sequence: TGTGCCATCAGTCGCGAGGGTAGCACAGATACGCAGTATTTT.

This chain joins TRBV9 and TRBJ2-3, with TRBD1 identical over 7 bases. V trimming: 8 bases; J trimming: 5 bases; junction bases outside the gene matches: 20. Per the germline V gene, CDR1 is SGDLS and CDR2 is YYNGEE. The CDR3 covers 17 residues. CDR3 amino acids: CASINPYRGTFEDTQYF. The CDR3 DNA reads as TGTGCCAGTATAAATCCTTACAGGGGAACTTTCGAAGATACGCAGTATTTT.

The V and J genes are TRBV4-1 and TRBJ2-5, with a possible D match to TRBD1 (6 bases). This CDR3 has 15 residues. Germline V gene sequence: CDR1 MGHRA, CDR2 YSYEKL. V was shortened by 4 bases and J by 2 bases, with 14 bases between the two germline ends. Here the CDR3 reads CASSPEVGAQETQYF. CDR3 nucleotide sequence: TGCGCCAGCAGCCCAGAGGTGGGGGCTCAAGAGACCCAGTACTTC.

The CDR3 reads CASSYSLRGLDYEQYF. CDR3 coding DNA: TGTGCCAGCAGTTACTCCCTGCGGGGGCTTGACTACGAGCAGTACTTC. The V and J genes are TRBV6-5 and TRBJ2-7; D may be TRBD2 (7 bases). The CDR3 has 16 residues. V dropped 0 bases and J dropped 3 bases, with 15 bases sitting between them. Per germline, CDR1 MNHEY and CDR2 SVGAGI.

The rearrangement joins TRBV5-1 to TRBJ1-1; D call uncertain. The CDR3 loop spans 13 amino acids. The V and J ends lost 1 base and 1 base respectively, with 5 bases between them. Germline assignment: CDR1 SGHRS and CDR2 YFSETQ. In DNA, the CDR3 is TGCGCCAGCAGCTTGAAGCGGAACACTGAAGCTTTCTTT. Amino acids: CASSLKRNTEAFF. Looking up the rest from reference TRBV5-1 and TRBJ1-1 gives the full variable domain: KAGVTQTPRYLIKTRGQQVTLSCSPISGHRSVSWYQQTPGQGLQFLFEYFSETQRNKGNFPGRFSGRQFSNSRSEMNVSTLELGDSALYLCASSLKRNTEAFFGQGTRLTVV.